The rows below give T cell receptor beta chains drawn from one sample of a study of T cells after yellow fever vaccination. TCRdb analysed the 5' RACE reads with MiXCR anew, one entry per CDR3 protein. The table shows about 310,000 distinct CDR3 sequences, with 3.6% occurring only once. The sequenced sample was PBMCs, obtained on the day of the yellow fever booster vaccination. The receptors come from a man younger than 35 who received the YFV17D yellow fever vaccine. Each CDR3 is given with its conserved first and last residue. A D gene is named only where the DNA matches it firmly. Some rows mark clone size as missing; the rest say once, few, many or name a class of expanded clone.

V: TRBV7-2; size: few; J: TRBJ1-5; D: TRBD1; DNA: TGTGCCAGCAGCTTCTACGGGACAGGGAGCAATCAGCCCCAGCATTTT; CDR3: CASSFYGTGSNQPQHF
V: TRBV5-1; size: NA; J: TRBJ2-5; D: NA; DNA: TGCGCCAGCAGCTACGCATCCGAAGAGACCCAGTACTTC; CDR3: CASSYASEETQYF
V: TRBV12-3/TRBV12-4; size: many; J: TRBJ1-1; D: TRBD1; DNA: TGTGCCAGCAGTTCCAGACAGGGAAAGAACACTGAAGCTTTCTTT; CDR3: CASSSRQGKNTEAFF
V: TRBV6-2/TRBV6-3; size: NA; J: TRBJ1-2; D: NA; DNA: TGTGCCAGCAGCCCCCCCAGCGGAGGGAATGGCTACACCTTC; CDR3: CASSPPSGGNGYTF
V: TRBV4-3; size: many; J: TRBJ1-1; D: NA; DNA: TGCGCCAGCAGCCGCGAGGGGGGCTGGGACACTGAAGCTTTCTTT; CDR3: CASSREGGWDTEAFF
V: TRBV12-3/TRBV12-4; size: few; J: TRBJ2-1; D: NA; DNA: TGTGCCAGCAGACGGACTTCGCGGAGTCCTAATGAGCAGTTCTTC; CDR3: CASRRTSRSPNEQFF
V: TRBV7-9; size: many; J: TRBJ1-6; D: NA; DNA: TGTGCCAGCAGCTTATTGTCGCAGGGCAATAATTCACCCCTCCACTTT; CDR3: CASSLLSQGNNSPLHF
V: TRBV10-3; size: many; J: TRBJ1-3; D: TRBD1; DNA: TGTGCCTTCGGGACAGCACCTGGAAACACCATATATTTT; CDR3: CAFGTAPGNTIYF
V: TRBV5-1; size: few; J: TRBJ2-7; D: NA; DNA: TGCGCCAGCAGCTTGGCCTGGGGGTCCTACGAGCAGTACTTC; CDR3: CASSLAWGSYEQYF
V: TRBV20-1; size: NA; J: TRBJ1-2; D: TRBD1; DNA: TGCAGTGCTAGATCTAGACAGGGGTCAAACTATGGCTACACCTTC; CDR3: CSARSRQGSNYGYTF
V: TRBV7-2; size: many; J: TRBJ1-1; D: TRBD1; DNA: TGTGCCAGCAACCCGTGGCAACAGGGGGAAGCTTTCTTT; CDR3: CASNPWQQGEAFF
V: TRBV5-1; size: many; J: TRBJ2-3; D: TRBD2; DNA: TGCGCCAGCAGGACCCGCGGGGGGGCCATTCCGAATACGCAGTATTTT; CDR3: CASRTRGGAIPNTQYF
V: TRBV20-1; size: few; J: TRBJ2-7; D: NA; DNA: TGCAGTGCTGATCATTTGGTGAACGCCTACGAGCAGTACTTC; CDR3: CSADHLVNAYEQYF
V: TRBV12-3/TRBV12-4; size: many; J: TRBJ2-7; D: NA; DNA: TGTGCCAGCAGTTTAGAGGTCGAGCAGTACTTC; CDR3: CASSLEVEQYF
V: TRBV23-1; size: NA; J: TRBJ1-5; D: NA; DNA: TGCGCCAGCGGACCAGGAGTTCAGCCCCAGCATTTT; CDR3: CASGPGVQPQHF
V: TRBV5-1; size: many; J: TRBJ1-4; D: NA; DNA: TGTGCCAGCAGCTTGGGAGCAACTAATGAAAAACTGTTTTTT; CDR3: CASSLGATNEKLFF
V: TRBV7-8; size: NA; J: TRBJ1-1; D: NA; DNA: TGTGCCAGCAGCTTAGTTGGCGTAAGGGAAGCTTTCTTT; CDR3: CASSLVGVREAFF
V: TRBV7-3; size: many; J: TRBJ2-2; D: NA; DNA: TGTGCCAGCACCCCGGGGACCGGGGAGCTGTTTTTT; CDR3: CASTPGTGELFF